What follows are 19 T cell receptor beta chains derived from one specimen sequenced in a study of T cells in Graves' hyperthyroidism and ophthalmopathy. RNA transcripts were the template for amplifying TCR beta CDR3 regions. The HTBI primer set served for first-round RT-PCR of the TCR CDR3. TCRdb called the multiplex PCR reads again in MiXCR, with one record for every CDR3 protein. The sample lists approximately 620,000 distinct CDR3 sequences, 16% occurring once. Sequencing input: blood. All receptors derive from a middle-aged woman with Graves' ophthalmopathy.

This clonotype was recorded at least ten times. The chain links TRBV30 to TRBJ1-5; D call uncertain. The CDR3 spans 15 residues. Germline values: CDR1 GTSNPN, CDR2 SVGIG (reference sequence). V lost 0 bases and J 7 bases, leaving 16 bases between the germline ends. The CDR3 nucleotides read TGTGCCTGGAGTGTACACGGGCTGGATAAACAGCCCCAGCATTTT. Encoded protein: CAWSVHGLDKQPQHF.

In this sample, this clonotype turned up many times. The rearrangement uses TRBV2 and TRBJ1-1; D is perhaps TRBD1 (5 bases). The CDR3 has 14 residues. The V end was cut by 8 bases, the J end by 3 bases, with 16 bases between. Germline lookup yields CDR1 SNHLY and CDR2 FYNNEI. The CDR3 sequence is CASGRQGLDTEAFF. In nucleotides, the CDR3 is TGTGCCAGCGGGAGGCAGGGTTTGGACACTGAAGCTTTCTTT. Full variable domain (remainder filled in from reference TRBV2 and TRBJ1-1): EPEVTQTPSHQVTQMGQEVILRCVPISNHLYFYWYRQILGQKVEFLVSFYNNEISEKSEIFDDQFSVERPDGSNFTLKIRSTKLEDSAMYFCASGRQGLDTEAFFGQGTRLTVV.

This clonotype was counted at least ten times. The CDR3 loop reads CASSRGQGGSYQPQHF. The CDR3 nucleotides are TGTGCCAGCAGCAGAGGACAGGGTGGATCCTATCAGCCCCAGCATTTT. The chain links TRBV28 to TRBJ1-5; 8 bases are a match to TRBD1. V was pared by 6 bases and J by 5 bases, with 12 bases of the junction left unmatched. There are 16 residues in the CDR3. The V gene's germline CDR1 is MDHEN and CDR2 SYDVKM.

This clonotype was found many times. The genes are TRBV20-1 and TRBJ2-1; 9 positions agree with TRBD2. J gave up 6 bases and V 4 bases, and 13 bases lay outside the gene matches. CDR1 DFQATT and CDR2 SNEGSKA come from the germline V gene (reference sequence). The CDR3 totals 16 residues. The CDR3: CSAKAYSGRVPNEQFF. CDR3 DNA sequence: TGCAGTGCTAAAGCCTATAGCGGGAGAGTCCCCAATGAGCAGTTCTTC.

This clonotype was detected only a few times. This chain connects TRBV10-3 to TRBJ1-1, with 7 bases aligning to TRBD1. The CDR3 is 15 residues long. Looked up from germline, CDR1 is ENHRY and CDR2 is SYGVKD. Germline trimming cut 2 bases from V and 1 base from J; bases unmatched to any gene: 4. The CDR3 sequence: CAISEPQGKNTEAFF. DNA for the CDR3: TGTGCCATCAGTGAGCCACAGGGGAAGAACACTGAAGCTTTCTTT.

This clonotype was counted at least ten times. The chain recombines TRBV24-1 with TRBJ2-1; TRBD2 matches at 11 bases. CDR1 is KGHDR, CDR2 SFDVKD, per germline. The CDR3 has 16 amino acids. With V trimmed by 1 base and J by 8 bases, 6 bases remained unmatched. The CDR3 sequence is CATSDLPTSGSDEQFF. For the CDR3, the DNA is TGTGCCACCAGTGATTTACCCACTAGCGGGAGTGATGAGCAGTTCTTC.

The chain is built from TRBV2 and TRBJ1-3; D gene ambiguous. The germline V gene encodes CDR1 SNHLY and CDR2 FYNNEI. The CDR3 consists of 14 residues. Trimming stripped 4 bases from V and 0 bases from J, with 7 bases between. The CDR3 loop is CASSGSPSGNTIYF. Written as DNA, the CDR3 is TGTGCCAGCAGTGGGTCACCCTCTGGAAACACCATATATTTT.

This clonotype was detected ten times or more. The chain combines TRBV15 with TRBJ2-5, with 10 positions matching TRBD1. Trimming cost V 1 base and J 5 bases; bases outside gene matches: 7. The germline CDR1 and CDR2 sequences are LNHNV and YYDKDF (reference sequence). The CDR3 length is 16 residues. The CDR3 nucleotides are TGTGCCACCAGCAGAGTGGGGACAGGGGTAGTTGAGACCCAGTACTTC. Residues: CATSRVGTGVVETQYF.

A few counts support this clonotype. The V and J genes are TRBV20-1 and TRBJ2-2, with TRBD1 matching over 10 bases. The CDR3 extends over 16 amino acids. Germline V gene data show CDR1 as DFQATT and CDR2 as SNEGSKA (reference sequence). V was pared by 2 bases and J by 1 base, with 4 bases of the junction left unmatched. DNA of the CDR3: TGCAGTGCTAGACCTCGGGACAGGGGGAACACCGGGGAGCTGTTTTTT. It is translated as CSARPRDRGNTGELFF.

The V call is TRBV2, the J call TRBJ2-7; D is perhaps TRBD2 (6 bases). CDR1 is SNHLY, CDR2 FYNNEI, per germline. Trimming shortened V by 9 bases and J by 2 bases, and 8 bases separated the two germline ends. The CDR3 consists of 11 residues. This CDR3 is CARGGPYEQYF. In DNA form, the CDR3 reads TGTGCCAGGGGGGGACCCTACGAGCAGTACTTC.

This clonotype has a handful of counts. The gene calls are TRBV28 and TRBJ1-1; D possibly corresponds to TRBD1 (5 bases). This CDR3 has 12 residues. Germline V gene sequence: CDR1 MDHEN, CDR2 SYDVKM. V shed 6 bases and J shed 11 bases, with 16 bases lying between them. The CDR3 is CASSPIWGRAFF. CDR3 nucleotide sequence: TGTGCCAGCAGCCCCATCTGGGGGAGGGCTTTCTTT.

This clonotype was counted many times. The chain is built from TRBV5-5 and TRBJ2-5, with 7 bases that match TRBD1. CDR3 length: 16 amino acids. V was pared by 0 bases and J by 2 bases, with 7 bases of the junction left unmatched. Germline values: CDR1 SGHKS, CDR2 YYEKEE (reference sequence). CDR3 sequence (DNA): TGTGCCAGCAGCTTGGTGAAGGGGGCGCGACAAGAGACCCAGTACTTC. Amino acids: CASSLVKGARQETQYF. Complete variable domain (other parts from reference TRBV5-5 and TRBJ2-5): DAGVTQSPTHLIKTRGQQVTLRCSPISGHKSVSWYQQVLGQGPQFIFQYYEKEERGRGNFPDRFSARQFPNYSSELNVNALLLGDSALYLCASSLVKGARQETQYFGPGTRLLVL.

The genes are TRBV6-5 and TRBJ1-5; D is perhaps TRBD1 (5 bases). Germline V gives CDR1 MNHEY, CDR2 SVGAGI. CDR3 size: 17 residues. Between the trimmed V and J ends, which lost 3 bases and 2 bases, there was a span of 17 bases. The CDR3 protein is CASSYSFRDVGNQPQHF. CDR3 coding DNA: TGTGCCAGCAGTTATTCTTTCCGGGACGTGGGCAATCAGCCCCAGCATTTT.

This clonotype was detected many times. The V call is TRBV11-2, the J call TRBJ1-4, with D uncertain. Germline V lookup: CDR1 SGHAT, CDR2 FQNNGV. The CDR3 totals 13 residues. V shed 5 bases and J shed 7 bases, with 11 bases lying between them. Here the CDR3 reads CASSAGSAEKLFF. As DNA, the CDR3 is TGTGCCAGCAGCGCTGGGTCGGCTGAAAAACTGTTTTTT.

This clonotype came up many times. The V call is TRBV5-1, the J call TRBJ1-2; D gene uncertain. The V gene lost 0 bases and the J gene lost 2 bases, with 11 bases spanning the gap. The CDR3 covers 15 residues. Germline lookup yields CDR1 SGHRS and CDR2 YFSETQ. The DNA of the CDR3 is TGCGCCAGCAGCTTGGCCGGGGTGGAGAACTATGGCTACACCTTC. It yields the protein CASSLAGVENYGYTF.

The table lists this clonotype with many counts. The CDR3 sequence: CASSRDLGLNTEAFF. The CDR3 DNA reads as TGTGCCAGCAGCCGGGACCTGGGATTGAACACTGAAGCTTTCTTT. V is TRBV5-6 and J is TRBJ1-1, with D possibly being TRBD1 (5 bases). The length of the CDR3 is 15 residues. V dropped 4 bases and J dropped 0 bases, with 13 bases sitting between them. Germline lookup yields CDR1 SGHDT and CDR2 YYEEEE.

This clonotype was counted many times. The CDR3 region has the DNA TGTGCCAGCAGTGGGGGAAATAGTCAGCCCCAGCATTTT. This translates into CASSGGNSQPQHF. The V and J genes are TRBV12-3 or TRBV12-4 and TRBJ1-5, with D tentatively TRBD1 (5 bases). This CDR3 contains 13 residues. V lost 5 bases, J lost 6 bases, and 11 bases lay in between.

This clonotype was observed at least ten times. The genes are TRBV5-1 and TRBJ2-1, with 10 bases fitting TRBD2. Trimming took 0 bases from V and 9 from J; bases not matched to a gene: 3. Looked up from germline, CDR1 is SGHRS and CDR2 is YFSETQ. This CDR3 is built from 14 residues. The CDR3 sequence: CASSLGTSGGEQFF. The CDR3 nucleotides read TGCGCCAGCAGCTTGGGGACTAGCGGCGGTGAGCAGTTCTTC.

Turning to this clonotype: This may be a read error: a much more frequent sequence differs by one nucleotide. The chain couples TRBV28 to TRBJ1-2, with 7 bases matching TRBD1. Trimming took 8 bases from V and 6 from J; bases not matched to a gene: 9. Germline CDR1 is MDHEN and CDR2 is SYDVKM. CDR3 length: 13 amino acids. The DNA of the CDR3 is TGTGCCAGCGGAACGACAGGGCCCGATGGCTACACCTTC. This encodes CASGTTGPDGYTF.